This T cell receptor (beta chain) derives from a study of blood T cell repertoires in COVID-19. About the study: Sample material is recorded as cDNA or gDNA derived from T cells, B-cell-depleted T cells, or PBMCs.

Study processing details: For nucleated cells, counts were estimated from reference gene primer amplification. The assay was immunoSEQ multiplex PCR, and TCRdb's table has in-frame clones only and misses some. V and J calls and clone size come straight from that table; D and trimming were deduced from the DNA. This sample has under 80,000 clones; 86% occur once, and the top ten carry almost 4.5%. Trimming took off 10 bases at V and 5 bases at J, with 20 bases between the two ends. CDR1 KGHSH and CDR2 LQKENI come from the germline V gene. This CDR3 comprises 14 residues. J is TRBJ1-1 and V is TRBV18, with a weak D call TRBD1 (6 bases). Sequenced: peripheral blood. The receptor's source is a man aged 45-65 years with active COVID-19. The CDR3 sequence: CATSGGGGRTEAFF. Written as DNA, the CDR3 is TGTGCCACTTCCGGCGGGGGGGGCCGGACTGAAGCTTTCTTT.